The T cell receptor beta chain under discussion was sequenced for a study of identical twins. The CDR3 consists of 12 residues. V lost 5 bases to trimming and J lost 0 bases, with 4 bases between them. From germline, CDR1 is SNHLY and CDR2 FYNNEI. With respect to this clonotype: Its matching antigen is unknown.

Study-level findings and limits: The models systematically underestimated how much out-of-frame TCR alpha was shared in monozygotic twins. Twin-shared out-of-frame alpha sequences showed excess low generation probability.

TCRdb ran MiXCR on the 5' RACE reads and lists one entry per CDR3 protein. The table has 450,000 or so distinct CDR3 sequences, approximately 15% seen once. These data were also filed under a second study, of yellow fever vaccine responses in identical twins.

The chain combines TRBV2 with TRBJ2-5, with D uncertain. Sequenced: CD4+ T cells sorted from blood. This TCR came from a young woman in good health. CDR3 sequence reads: CASSKNQETQYF. In DNA, the CDR3 is TGTGCCAGCAGTAAGAACCAAGAGACCCAGTACTTC.